Included here is one T cell receptor (beta chain) sequence, with context. Its matching antigen is unknown. Assay used: immunoSEQ multiplex PCR; TCRdb lists only in-frame clones, some missing. The table includes 40,000 or so clones, around 78% detected once. V dropped 8 bases and J dropped 3; count of bases not matched to a gene: 8. CDR3 length equals 16 residues. CDR1 is MDHEN and CDR2 is SYDVKM in the germline V gene. The sample comes from a study of a mutant IDH1 vaccine in newly diagnosed glioma. Background on the study: Prior therapy was radiotherapy, temozolomide, or both; most received both.

Study results and caveats: Pseudoprogression looked unconnected to shifts in top peripheral T cell clonotypes.

Specified time point: baseline, week 1 (first vaccination visit). Regarding treatment: pre-vaccination baseline after standard-of-care therapy. The sequence was collected from a man in his forties or fifties with glioma. Some clones in this sample may be carry-over from other donors' samples. This specimen was PBMCs, taken from a glioma patient treated with radiotherapy, temozolomide or both. The chain links TRBV28 to TRBJ2-6; 9 nucleotides agree with TRBD2. The CDR3: CASFRGGAFGANVLTF. The CDR3 region has the DNA TGTGCCAGCTTTCGCGGGGGGGCCTTTGGGGCCAACGTCCTGACTTTC.